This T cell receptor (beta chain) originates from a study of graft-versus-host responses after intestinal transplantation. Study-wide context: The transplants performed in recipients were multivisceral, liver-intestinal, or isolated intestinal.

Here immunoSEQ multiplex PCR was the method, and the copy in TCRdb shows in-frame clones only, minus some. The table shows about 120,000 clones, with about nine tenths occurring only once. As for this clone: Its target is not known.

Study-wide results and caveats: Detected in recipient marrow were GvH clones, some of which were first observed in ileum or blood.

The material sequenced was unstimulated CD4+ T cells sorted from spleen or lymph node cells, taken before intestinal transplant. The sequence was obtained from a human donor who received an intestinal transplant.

The CDR3 loop reads CASSLGPQGQTEAFF. DNA for the CDR3: TGTGCCAGCAGCTTAGGTCCTCAGGGGCAAACTGAAGCTTTCTTT. This sequence joins TRBV7-6 and TRBJ1-1; D perhaps matches TRBD1 (6 bases). The CDR3 extends over 15 amino acids. V dropped 1 base and J dropped 5 bases, with 14 bases sitting between them. In germline, CDR1 is SGHVS, CDR2 FNYEAQ.